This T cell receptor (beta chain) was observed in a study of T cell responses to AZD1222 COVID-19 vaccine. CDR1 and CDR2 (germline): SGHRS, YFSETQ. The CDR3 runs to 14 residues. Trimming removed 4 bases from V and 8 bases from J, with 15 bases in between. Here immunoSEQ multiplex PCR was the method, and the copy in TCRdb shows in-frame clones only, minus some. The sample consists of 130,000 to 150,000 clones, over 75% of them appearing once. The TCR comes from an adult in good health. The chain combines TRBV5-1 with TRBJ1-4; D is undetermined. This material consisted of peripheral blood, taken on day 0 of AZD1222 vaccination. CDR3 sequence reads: CASSLDERREKLFF. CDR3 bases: TGCGCCAGCAGCCTGGACGAGAGGAGGGAAAAACTGTTTTTT.